Given below is one TCR beta chain in context. Antigen specificity is unknown. TCRdb reprocessed the RT-PCR reads with MiXCR, giving one entry per CDR3 protein. The data show about 190,000 distinct CDR3 sequences, roughly an eighth seen once. The data derive from a study of response to subunit inactivated influenza vaccine. Broader study findings: Each seasonal flu vaccination may recruit only limited new T cells, authors suggested.

V lost 6 bases and J lost 5, with 22 bases in between. This CDR3 has 16 residues. This sequence originates from a man aged 45-65 years who received an inactivated influenza vaccine. The chain couples TRBV12-3 or TRBV12-4 to TRBJ2-5; D assignment may be TRBD1 or TRBD2 (5 bases each). The input for sequencing was CD8+ T cells sorted from PBMCs, taken 5 days after vaccination. For the CDR3, the DNA is TGTGCCAGCAGCACTCAGTGGGGGAGAAGCAGGGAGACCCAGTACTTC. Its protein is CASSTQWGRSRETQYF.